A single sample is the source of the 31 T cell receptor beta chains below, sequenced in a study of beta chain features in type 1 diabetes. Sequenced material consisted of expressed TCRB transcripts (all of the isolated RNA was reverse transcribed). Libraries were prepared by immunoSEQ multiplex PCR; TCRdb keeps only in-frame clonotypes and omits some of them. The sample carries about 220,000 clones, approximately 11% recorded once. The sample comprised central memory CD4+ T cells from blood. Receptors were obtained from a man between 18 and 29 years old in good health.

This chain uses TRBV29-1 with TRBJ2-3; TRBD1 might be the D (5 bases). This CDR3 has 15 residues. With 0 bases removed from V and 0 bases from J, the gap between germline ends came to 10 bases. CDR1 and CDR2 from the germline V gene are SQVTM and ANQGSEA. CDR3 protein: CSVEDRAGSTDTQYF. The CDR3 bases are TGCAGCGTTGAAGATCGGGCAGGGAGCACAGATACGCAGTATTTT.

This sequence joins TRBV28 and TRBJ2-1; D is perhaps TRBD2 (6 bases). Trimming shortened V by 5 bases and J by 0 bases, and 17 bases separated the two germline ends. The germline gives CDR1 MDHEN, CDR2 SYDVKM. There are 17 residues in the CDR3. DNA for the CDR3: TGTGCCAGCAGTGAAAACCGCTGGGGGGACTCCTACAATGAGCAGTTCTTC. It encodes CASSENRWGDSYNEQFF.

This clone came up a few times. The chain is built from TRBV7-2 and TRBJ1-4, with 10 positions matching TRBD1. J gave up 7 bases and V 5 bases, and 7 bases lay outside the gene matches. Germline V gives CDR1 SGHTA, CDR2 FQGNSA. CDR3 size: 15 residues. The CDR3 coding sequence is TGTGCCAGCAGCGCGAGGTGGGACAGGGGTGAAAAACTGTTTTTT. This sequence encodes CASSARWDRGEKLFF.

This clone turned up a few times. The DNA of the CDR3 is TGTGCCAGCAGCTTAGGGCACGAATACAGGGTTAACCCCTACGAGCAGTACTTC. Translating it yields CASSLGHEYRVNPYEQYF. The chain uses TRBV7-9 and TRBJ2-7, with D perhaps matching TRBD1 (6 bases). The CDR3 consists of 18 residues. The germline V and J ends were trimmed by 1 base and 2 bases, with 21 bases remaining between them. CDR1 SEHNR and CDR2 FQNEAQ come from the germline V gene (reference sequence).

The chain is built from TRBV5-6 and TRBJ2-5; no definite D call. The CDR3 runs 12 residues. The V end was cut by 3 bases, the J end by 11 bases, with 14 bases between. Looked up from germline, CDR1 is SGHDT and CDR2 is YYEEEE. CDR3 in amino acids: CASSSEVYQQYF. CDR3 DNA: TGTGCCAGCAGCTCGGAAGTCTACCAGCAGTACTTC.

V gene TRBV7-3 combines with J gene TRBJ2-7, with 8 bases identical to TRBD1. In germline, CDR1 is SGHTA, CDR2 FQGTGA. The ends lost 5 bases at V and 4 bases at J; junction bases unmatched: 10. The CDR3 loop spans 15 amino acids. CDR3 loop: CASSPQGADTYEQYF. The CDR3 DNA reads TGTGCCAGCAGCCCCCAGGGGGCGGACACATACGAGCAGTACTTC.

This clone was seen more than once but under ten times. J is TRBJ2-3 and V is TRBV28, with 7 positions matching TRBD2. CDR1 and CDR2 from the germline V gene are MDHEN and SYDVKM. CDR3 size: 16 residues. Germline trimming cut 5 bases from V and 3 bases from J; bases unmatched to any gene: 11. CDR3 sequence: CASSTLAVLGTDTQYF. The CDR3 DNA sequence: TGTGCCAGCAGTACTCTAGCGGTCCTAGGTACAGATACGCAGTATTTT.

There are a few counts of this clone. The chain links TRBV5-1 to TRBJ2-2; 7 nucleotides match TRBD2. V dropped 0 bases and J dropped 6; count of bases not matched to a gene: 5. Per germline, CDR1 SGHRS and CDR2 YFSETQ. The CDR3 covers 15 residues. CDR3 sequence reads: CASSLEGLPSGELFF. The DNA for the CDR3 is TGCGCCAGCAGCTTGGAGGGACTACCCTCCGGGGAGCTGTTTTTT.

This clone came up many times. The CDR3 is CASSLQGTGGGANVLTF. CDR3 nucleotide sequence: TGTGCCAGCAGTTTGCAAGGGACAGGCGGAGGGGCCAACGTCCTGACTTTC. This sequence joins TRBV28 and TRBJ2-6, with TRBD1 matching over 8 bases. The germline gives CDR1 MDHEN, CDR2 SYDVKM. With 3 bases clipped from V and 4 bases from J, the junction kept 8 bases outside the gene matches. The CDR3 contains 17 residues.

This clone was picked up a small number of times. The rearrangement uses TRBV6-5 and TRBJ2-1, with 7 bases matching TRBD2. The CDR3 extends over 14 amino acids. V lost 8 bases and J lost 3; bases outside the gene matches: 7. CDR1 is MNHEY and CDR2 is SVGAGI in the germline V gene. CDR3 residues: CASRAAGNYNEQFF. CDR3 DNA sequence: TGTGCCAGCCGGGCAGCGGGAAACTACAATGAGCAGTTCTTC.

The rearrangement links TRBV10-3 to TRBJ2-3; D uncertain. This CDR3 contains 16 residues. The V gene lost 1 base and the J gene lost 0 bases, with 11 bases spanning the gap. Germline V gives CDR1 ENHRY, CDR2 SYGVKD. The CDR3 nucleotides are TGTGCCATCAGTGAGTTCGGAGACCCTAGCACAGATACGCAGTATTTT. This translates into CAISEFGDPSTDTQYF.

This clone appeared a few times. The genes are TRBV11-2 and TRBJ2-5; perhaps TRBD2 as D (7 bases). Germline CDR1 SGHAT, CDR2 FQNNGV. V was cut by 2 bases and J by 7 bases, with 17 bases left in between. The CDR3 covers 15 residues. The CDR3 is CASSLYRGALVTQYF. Here the CDR3 DNA reads TGTGCCAGCAGCTTATATCGGGGGGCGCTTGTGACCCAGTACTTC.

This clone was recorded a few times. The rearrangement uses TRBV5-6 and TRBJ2-1; 7 nucleotides agree with TRBD1. CDR1 and CDR2 from the germline V gene are SGHDT and YYEEEE. Trimming cost V 0 bases and J 6 bases; bases outside gene matches: 9. This CDR3 is built from 16 residues. CDR3 protein: CASSLARQGPPNEQFF. The CDR3 DNA follows: TGTGCCAGCAGCTTGGCCCGACAGGGTCCACCCAATGAGCAGTTCTTC.

This clone was counted only a few times. The chain has TRBV7-9 and TRBJ2-5; D is unclear. V was cut by 5 bases and J by 1 base, with 11 bases left in between. The CDR3 has 14 residues. Germline lookup yields CDR1 SEHNR and CDR2 FQNEAQ (reference sequence). The CDR3 DNA reads as TGTGCCAGCAGCCAGCCCTCCCCCCAAGAGACCCAGTACTTC. The encoded protein is CASSQPSPQETQYF.

This clone occurred many times. The identical CDR3 is also encoded by other nucleotide sequences in the sample. The CDR3 DNA sequence: TGTGCCTGGAGTGTCAACGGTCGAAACACCATATATTTT. Translating it yields CAWSVNGRNTIYF. V gene TRBV30 combines with J gene TRBJ1-3, with no clear D. V lost 0 bases, J lost 5 bases, and 8 bases lay in between. Germline V gene data show CDR1 as GTSNPN and CDR2 as SVGIG (reference sequence). The CDR3 extends over 13 amino acids.

In its sample, this clone was seen a few times. The rearrangement joins TRBV4-2 to TRBJ1-5; D remains unclear. Germline V gene sequence: CDR1 LGHNA, CDR2 YNFKEQ. Between the trimmed V and J ends, which lost 1 base and 3 bases, there was a span of 4 bases. The length of the CDR3 is 13 residues. CDR3 sequence (DNA): TGTGCCAGCAGCCAAGGGTCCAATCAGCCCCAGCATTTT. The encoded protein is CASSQGSNQPQHF.

This clone was observed at least ten times. The chain recombines TRBV18 with TRBJ2-5; TRBD2 is a possible D gene (6 bases). V gave up 3 bases and J gave up 4 bases, with 15 bases separating them. The germline gives CDR1 KGHSH, CDR2 LQKENI. The length of the CDR3 is 15 residues. This chain's CDR3 is CASSPRGAGSETQYF. The CDR3 region has the DNA TGTGCCAGCTCACCCCGGGGCGCGGGATCAGAGACCCAGTACTTC.

This clone was counted a few times. The chain couples TRBV6-5 to TRBJ2-3; D is unclear. Trimming pared 6 bases from V and 6 bases from J, leaving 7 bases between. CDR1 is MNHEY and CDR2 is SVGAGI in the germline V gene. The CDR3 runs to 11 residues. CDR3 DNA: TGTGCCAGCAGGGCCAGGGATACGCAGTATTTT. This gives the protein CASRARDTQYF.

The chain has TRBV5-4 and TRBJ2-6; 7 bases fit TRBD1. Looked up from germline, CDR1 is SGHNT and CDR2 is YYREEE (reference sequence). V shed 3 bases and J 2 bases; nucleotides not matched to a gene: 8. This CDR3 comprises 17 residues. The CDR3 spells CASSSGTAFTGANVLTF. The CDR3 nucleotides are TGTGCCAGCAGCTCCGGGACAGCTTTCACTGGGGCCAACGTCCTGACTTTC.

Comments on this clone: Other DNA sequences in this sample translate to the same CDR3. The chain combines TRBV30 with TRBJ1-1; D call uncertain. This CDR3 is 12 amino acids long. V shed 3 bases and J shed 3 bases, with 8 bases lying between them. Germline V gives CDR1 GTSNPN, CDR2 SVGIG (reference sequence). The CDR3 nucleotides are TGTGCCTGGAGCAGAAGGGACACTGAAGCTTTCTTT. Translating it yields CAWSRRDTEAFF.

This clone was seen a handful of times. The chain combines TRBV5-1 with TRBJ1-1, with TRBD1 identical over 9 bases. Germline V lookup: CDR1 SGHRS, CDR2 YFSETQ. V trimming: 7 bases; J trimming: 4 bases; junction bases outside the gene matches: 11. This CDR3 has 15 residues. CDR3 nucleotide sequence: TGCGCCAGCCGGGACAGGGCCTTTGGTGGCACTGAAGCTTTCTTT. It specifies CASRDRAFGGTEAFF.

Comment on this clone: The sample contains more than one DNA sequence encoding this CDR3. V usage is TRBV4-3 and J usage is TRBJ2-1; 7 positions match TRBD1. This CDR3 has 15 amino acids. Looked up from germline, CDR1 is LGHNA and CDR2 is YSLEER. V lost 2 bases and J lost 0; bases outside the gene matches: 1. This CDR3 is CASSQYRGSYNEQFF. CDR3 coding DNA: TGCGCCAGCAGCCAATACAGGGGCTCCTACAATGAGCAGTTCTTC.

This clone was seen a handful of times. This chain joins TRBV30 and TRBJ2-5; D uncertain. The germline V gene encodes CDR1 GTSNPN and CDR2 SVGIG (reference sequence). CDR3 length: 14 amino acids. The V end lost 1 base, the J end lost 5 bases, and 14 bases lay between the germline ends. CDR3 nucleotide sequence: TGTGCCTGGAGTGGGTCCGTTAGGGTGGAGACCCAGTACTTC. Its protein is CAWSGSVRVETQYF.

J is TRBJ2-3 and V is TRBV5-4; 10 positions agree with TRBD2. The CDR3 contains 20 residues. Trimming removed 4 bases from V and 3 bases from J; junction bases left unmatched: 20. CDR1 is SGHNT, CDR2 YYREEE, per germline (reference sequence). CDR3 DNA: TGTGCCAGCAGCGGACTAGGGACTAGCGCCGTTCTAGCAGGGACAGATACGCAGTATTTT. This encodes CASSGLGTSAVLAGTDTQYF.

The chain couples TRBV5-5 to TRBJ2-5, with no clear D. V was trimmed by 0 bases and J by 5 bases, leaving 14 bases between them. Germline assignment: CDR1 SGHKS and CDR2 YYEKEE (reference sequence). This CDR3 region has 15 residues. The chain's CDR3 is CASSLVPTAAETQYF. Here the CDR3 DNA reads TGTGCCAGCAGCTTGGTTCCTACGGCCGCCGAGACCCAGTACTTC. Based on the CDR3 plus reference TRBV5-5 and TRBJ2-5, the full variable domain is DAGVTQSPTHLIKTRGQQVTLRCSPISGHKSVSWYQQVLGQGPQFIFQYYEKEERGRGNFPDRFSARQFPNYSSELNVNALLLGDSALYLCASSLVPTAAETQYFGPGTRLLVL.

On this clone: A far bigger clonotype differs at one base, so this is likely a read error. J is TRBJ2-6 and V is TRBV29-1; D unclear. Germline CDR1 reads SQVTM; CDR2 reads ANQGSEA. The CDR3 length is 14 residues. Trimming left V 6 bases short and J 4 bases short, with 13 bases between. The CDR3 DNA is TGCAGCGTCCTCCCCACACCCGGGGCCAACGTCCTGACTTTC. It specifies CSVLPTPGANVLTF. Using reference TRBV29-1 and TRBJ2-6 for the parts outside the CDR3, the full variable domain is SAVISQKPSRDICQRGTSLTIQCQVDSQVTMMFWYRQQPGQSLTLIATANQGSEATYESGFVIDKFPISRPNLTFSTLTVSNMSPEDSSIYLCSVLPTPGANVLTFGAGSRLTVL.

V and J are TRBV7-3 and TRBJ2-1; D may be TRBD1 (5 bases). Trimming shortened V by 4 bases and J by 1 base, and 8 bases separated the two germline ends. CDR1 is SGHTA and CDR2 is FQGTGA in the germline V gene. This CDR3 spans 14 amino acids. The CDR3 sequence is CASSSRVSYNEQFF. In DNA form, the CDR3 reads TGTGCCAGCAGCTCCAGGGTATCCTACAATGAGCAGTTCTTC.

In this sample, this clone turned up many times. The J gene is TRBJ2-1, the V gene TRBV5-1; TRBD1 matches 7 bases. The CDR3 has 13 amino acids. J gave up 5 bases and V 4 bases, and 3 bases lay outside the gene matches. The germline V gene has CDR1 SGHRS and CDR2 YFSETQ. CDR3 amino acids: CASSGGQNNEQFF. The CDR3 region has the DNA TGCGCCAGCAGCGGGGGACAGAACAATGAGCAGTTCTTC.

The chain couples TRBV4-2 to TRBJ2-7, with 13 bases fitting TRBD2. The V and J ends lost 1 base and 1 base, in that order; junction bases with no gene match: 1. CDR3 length: 16 residues. Germline lookup yields CDR1 LGHNA and CDR2 YNFKEQ. The CDR3 DNA reads as TGTGCCAGCAGCCAAGCACTAGCGGGAGGGTCCTACGAGCAGTACTTC. Translating gives CASSQALAGGSYEQYF.

The V gene is TRBV28, the J gene TRBJ2-1, with TRBD2 matching over 9 bases. Germline V gene data show CDR1 as MDHEN and CDR2 as SYDVKM. J gave up 9 bases and V 6 bases, and 12 bases lay outside the gene matches. This CDR3 has 15 amino acids. Here the CDR3 DNA reads TGTGCCAGCAGCCCGCAGATTAGCGGGAGTACTGAGCAGTTCTTC. As protein: CASSPQISGSTEQFF.

The V call is TRBV9, the J call TRBJ1-2, with D possibly TRBD1 on 5 matching bases. V lost 2 bases to trimming and J lost 2 bases, with 7 bases between them. This CDR3 contains 13 residues. Per germline, CDR1 SGDLS and CDR2 YYNGEE. The CDR3 DNA follows: TGTGCCAGCAGCGTGGGGGAGAACTATGGCTACACCTTC. This translates into CASSVGENYGYTF.